This is a list of T cell receptor beta chains from one sample in a study of T cells in localized non-small cell lung cancer. The table came from immunoSEQ multiplex PCR; TCRdb's copy has only in-frame clones and leaves some out. In the table there are roughly 76,000 clones, around 80% of which are singletons. Sample: PBMCs, taken before any cancer treatment. The receptors come from a man between 40 and 69 years old with stage II squamous cell lung carcinoma. The CDR3 runs from the conserved cysteine through the conserved F or W. D genes are given only for firm matches. Clone size is not always given. Where it is, it says once, few, many or a class for expanded clones.

CDR3 DNA	CDR3 protein	D gene	clone size	V gene	J gene
TGTGCCAGCAGTACTTGGGGCAGGAACACTGAAGCTTTCTTT	CASSTWGRNTEAFF	.	few	TRBV6-5	TRBJ1-1
TGTGCCAGCAGTGAAGCGCTTCTAGCGGGAAATGACAATGAGCAGTTCTTC	CASSEALLAGNDNEQFF	TRBD2	few	TRBV2	TRBJ2-1
TGTGCCAGCTCACCAGGTGGGGACAGACAACAGCCCCAGCATTTT	CASSPGGDRQQPQHF	TRBD1	.	TRBV18	TRBJ1-5
TGTGCCAGCAGTGAAGGGAGAGGGGGTATTCAGCCCCAGCATTTT	CASSEGRGGIQPQHF	.	.	TRBV2	TRBJ1-5
TGTGCCAGCAGTTACTCGCTGTCAAATCCCAATGGCTACACCTTC	CASSYSLSNPNGYTF	.	.	TRBV6-6	TRBJ1-2
TGTGCCAGCAGTTCGGAGATTAGAAACTCCTACAATGAGCAGTTCTTC	CASSSEIRNSYNEQFF	.	.	TRBV27	TRBJ2-1
TGTGCCAGCAGCTTAGAGACTAGCGGGAGTTACGAGCAGTACTTC	CASSLETSGSYEQYF	TRBD2	.	TRBV11-1	TRBJ2-7
TGCGCCAGCTCACCCCGGGGGACTAGCGGGAGTTGGGATTACGAGCAGTACTTC	CASSPRGTSGSWDYEQYF	TRBD2	.	TRBV5-1	TRBJ2-7
TGTGCCAGCAGTTTCAGGGGACTAGCGGGGCCAAGCTCCTACAATGAGCAGTTCTTC	CASSFRGLAGPSSYNEQFF	TRBD2	.	TRBV28	TRBJ2-1
TGCGCCAGTGCCGCGTTGGCTAGCGACGCCTACGAGCAGTACTTC	CASAALASDAYEQYF	.	.	TRBV5-1	TRBJ2-7
TGTGCCAGCAGCTTACCTGCTTGGGAAAAGAACACTGAAGCTTTCTTT	CASSLPAWEKNTEAFF	.	.	TRBV7-3	TRBJ1-1
TGTGCCAGCACGCCAGGCGATCAGCCCCAGCATTTT	CASTPGDQPQHF	.	medium-sized	TRBV6-1	TRBJ1-5
TGTGCCAGCAGCCTAGATGGTACGCAGTATTTT	CASSLDGTQYF	.	.	TRBV7-3	TRBJ2-3
TGTGCCAGCAGTTTACAAAGGGCCCTGGGAAATTCACCCCTCCACTTT	CASSLQRALGNSPLHF	.	.	TRBV28	TRBJ1-6
TGTGCCAGCAGCTTGCGTGGGCACACCGGCTCCTACGAGCAGTACTTC	CASSLRGHTGSYEQYF	.	.	TRBV5-4	TRBJ2-7
TGTGCCAGCAGCTTCCCACAAGAGAGGGGCTACACCTTC	CASSFPQERGYTF	.	.	TRBV7-9	TRBJ1-2
TGTGCCAGCAGTGGAACGGTTGAAGCTTTCTTT	CASSGTVEAFF	.	.	TRBV6-6	TRBJ1-1
TGTGCCAGCAGTTCTTCCACAGGGGCCCCTGAAGCTTTCTTT	CASSSSTGAPEAFF	TRBD1	.	TRBV7-3	TRBJ1-1
TGTGCCAGCAGTTTGGCTAGCTCCTATAATTCACCCCTCCACTTT	CASSLASSYNSPLHF	.	.	TRBV28	TRBJ1-6
TGTGCCAGCAGCCTGAAGGGAGGAGGTGAAAAACTGTTTTTT	CASSLKGGGEKLFF	.	.	TRBV9	TRBJ1-4
TGTGCCAGCAGTGAAGAGACTAAATTGCAGGCGCAGTATTTT	CASSEETKLQAQYF	.	once	TRBV6-1	TRBJ2-3